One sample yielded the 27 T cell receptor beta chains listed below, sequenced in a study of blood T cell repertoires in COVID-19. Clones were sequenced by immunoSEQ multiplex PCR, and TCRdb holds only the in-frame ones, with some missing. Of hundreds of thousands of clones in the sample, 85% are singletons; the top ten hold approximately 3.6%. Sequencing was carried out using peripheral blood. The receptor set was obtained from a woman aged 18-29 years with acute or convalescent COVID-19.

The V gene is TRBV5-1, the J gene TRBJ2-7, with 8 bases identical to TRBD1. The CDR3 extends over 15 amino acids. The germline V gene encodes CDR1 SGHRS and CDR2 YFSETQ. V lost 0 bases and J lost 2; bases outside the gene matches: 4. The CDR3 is CASSLGTGFAYEQYF. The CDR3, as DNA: TGCGCCAGCAGCTTGGGGACAGGGTTCGCCTACGAGCAGTACTTC.

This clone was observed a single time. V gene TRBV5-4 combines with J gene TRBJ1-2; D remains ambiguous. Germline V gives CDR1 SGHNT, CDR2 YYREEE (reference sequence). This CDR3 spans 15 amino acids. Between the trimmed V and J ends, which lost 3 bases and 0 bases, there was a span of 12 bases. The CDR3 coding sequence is TGTGCCAGCAGCTCCCTGGTAGGAGCTAACTATGGCTACACCTTC. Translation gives CASSSLVGANYGYTF.

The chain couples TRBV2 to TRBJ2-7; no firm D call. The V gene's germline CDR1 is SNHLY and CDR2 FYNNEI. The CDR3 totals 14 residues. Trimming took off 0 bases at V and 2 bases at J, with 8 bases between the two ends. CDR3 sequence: CASSEAAETYEQYF. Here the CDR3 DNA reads TGTGCCAGCAGTGAAGCCGCAGAAACCTACGAGCAGTACTTC.

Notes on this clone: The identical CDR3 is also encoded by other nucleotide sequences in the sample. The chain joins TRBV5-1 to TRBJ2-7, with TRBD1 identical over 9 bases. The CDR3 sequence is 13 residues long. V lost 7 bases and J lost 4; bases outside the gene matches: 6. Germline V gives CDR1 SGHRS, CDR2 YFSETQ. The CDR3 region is CASSGTGSYEQYF. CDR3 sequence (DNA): TGCGCCAGCTCCGGGACAGGGTCGTACGAGCAGTACTTC.

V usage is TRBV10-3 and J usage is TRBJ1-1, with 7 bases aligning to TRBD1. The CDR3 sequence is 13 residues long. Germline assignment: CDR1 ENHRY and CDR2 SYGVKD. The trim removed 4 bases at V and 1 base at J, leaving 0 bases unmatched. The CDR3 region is CAISGDRNTEAFF. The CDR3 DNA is TGTGCCATCAGTGGGGACAGGAACACTGAAGCTTTCTTT.

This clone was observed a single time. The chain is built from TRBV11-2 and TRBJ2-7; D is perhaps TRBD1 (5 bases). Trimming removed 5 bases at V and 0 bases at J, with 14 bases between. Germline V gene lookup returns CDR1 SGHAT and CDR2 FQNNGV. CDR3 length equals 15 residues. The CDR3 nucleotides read TGTGCCAGCAGCGGTGGACACGCCAGCTCCTACGAGCAGTACTTC. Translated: CASSGGHASSYEQYF.

The CDR3 coding sequence is TGTGCCAGCAGCCAAAGGGGCGAAGAGCAGTTCTTC. Translating gives CASSQRGEEQFF. This chain joins TRBV7-3 and TRBJ2-1; weak D call: TRBD1 (5 bases). The CDR3 extends over 12 amino acids. Germline V gene sequence: CDR1 SGHTA, CDR2 FQGTGA. Trimming removed 5 bases from V and 10 bases from J, with 12 bases in between.

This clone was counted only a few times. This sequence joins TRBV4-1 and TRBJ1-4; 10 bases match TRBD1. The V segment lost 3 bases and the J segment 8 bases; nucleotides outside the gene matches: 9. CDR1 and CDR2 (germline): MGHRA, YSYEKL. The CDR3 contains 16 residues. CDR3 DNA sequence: TGCGCCAGCAGCCAGGGACAGGGGAGTGGGGAAGAAAAACTGTTTTTT. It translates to CASSQGQGSGEEKLFF.

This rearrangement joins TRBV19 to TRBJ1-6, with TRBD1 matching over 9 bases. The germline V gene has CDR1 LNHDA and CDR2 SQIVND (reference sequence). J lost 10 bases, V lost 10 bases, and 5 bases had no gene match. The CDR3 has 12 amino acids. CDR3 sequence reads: CATGQGISPLHF. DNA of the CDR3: TGTGCCACGGGACAGGGCATCTCACCCCTCCACTTT.

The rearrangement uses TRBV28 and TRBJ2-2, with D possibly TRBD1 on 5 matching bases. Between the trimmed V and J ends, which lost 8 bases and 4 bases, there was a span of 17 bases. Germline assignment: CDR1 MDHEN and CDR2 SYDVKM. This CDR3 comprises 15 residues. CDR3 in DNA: TGTGCCAGCGGCACAGGATCTGTAGGCACCGGGGAGCTGTTTTTT. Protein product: CASGTGSVGTGELFF.

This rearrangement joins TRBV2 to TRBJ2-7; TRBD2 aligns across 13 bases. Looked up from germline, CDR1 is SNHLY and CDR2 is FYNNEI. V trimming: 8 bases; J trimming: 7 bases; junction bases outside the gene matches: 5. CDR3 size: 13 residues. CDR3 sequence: CASGTSGVGEQYF. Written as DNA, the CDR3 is TGTGCCAGCGGGACTAGCGGGGTGGGGGAGCAGTACTTC. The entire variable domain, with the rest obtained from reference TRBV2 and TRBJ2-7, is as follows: EPEVTQTPSHQVTQMGQEVILRCVPISNHLYFYWYRQILGQKVEFLVSFYNNEISEKSEIFDDQFSVERPDGSNFTLKIRSTKLEDSAMYFCASGTSGVGEQYFGPGTRLTVT.

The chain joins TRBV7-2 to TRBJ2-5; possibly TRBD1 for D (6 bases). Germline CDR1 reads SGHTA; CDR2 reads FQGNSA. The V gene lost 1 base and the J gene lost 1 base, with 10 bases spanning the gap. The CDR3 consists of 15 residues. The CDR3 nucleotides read TGTGCCAGCAGCTTAGTCAGGGGTCCCCAAGAGACCCAGTACTTC. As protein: CASSLVRGPQETQYF.

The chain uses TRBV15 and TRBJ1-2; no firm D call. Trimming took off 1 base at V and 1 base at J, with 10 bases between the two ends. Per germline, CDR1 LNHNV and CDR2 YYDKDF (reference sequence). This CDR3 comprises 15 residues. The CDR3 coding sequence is TGTGCCACCAGCAGAGTGGAGGGTCGTAACTATGGCTACACCTTC. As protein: CATSRVEGRNYGYTF.

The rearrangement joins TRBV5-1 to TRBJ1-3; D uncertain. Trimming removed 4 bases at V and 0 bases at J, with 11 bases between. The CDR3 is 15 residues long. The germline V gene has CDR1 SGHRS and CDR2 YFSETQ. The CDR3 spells CASSLFSSSGNTIYF. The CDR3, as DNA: TGCGCCAGCAGCCTATTCTCAAGCTCTGGAAACACCATATATTTT.

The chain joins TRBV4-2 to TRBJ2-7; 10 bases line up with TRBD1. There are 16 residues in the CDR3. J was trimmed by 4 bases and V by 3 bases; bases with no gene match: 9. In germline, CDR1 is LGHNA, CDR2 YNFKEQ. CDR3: CASSQESGTGEYEQYF. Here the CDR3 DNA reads TGTGCCAGCAGCCAGGAGTCCGGGACAGGGGAATACGAGCAGTACTTC.

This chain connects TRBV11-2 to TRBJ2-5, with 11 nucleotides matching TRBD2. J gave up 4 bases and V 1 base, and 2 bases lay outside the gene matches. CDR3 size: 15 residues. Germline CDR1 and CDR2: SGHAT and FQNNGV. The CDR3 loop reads CASSLGGLAGETQYF. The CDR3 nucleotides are TGTGCCAGCAGCTTAGGAGGACTAGCGGGAGAGACCCAGTACTTC.

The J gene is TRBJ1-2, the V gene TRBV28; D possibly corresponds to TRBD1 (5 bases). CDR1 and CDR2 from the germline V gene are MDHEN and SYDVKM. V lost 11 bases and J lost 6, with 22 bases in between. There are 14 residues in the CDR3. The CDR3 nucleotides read TGTGCCTCCTTTGCGGGAAGATGGGGGGATGGCTACACCTTC. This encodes CASFAGRWGDGYTF.

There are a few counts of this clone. The DNA of the CDR3 is TGTGCCAGCAGCCAAGCGGGACAGATCTACGAGCAGTACTTC. Translating it yields CASSQAGQIYEQYF. The chain is built from TRBV4-2 and TRBJ2-7; 7 nucleotides line up with TRBD1. The CDR3 is 14 amino acids. V trimming: 1 base; J trimming: 3 bases; junction bases outside the gene matches: 3. Germline CDR1 and CDR2: LGHNA and YNFKEQ.

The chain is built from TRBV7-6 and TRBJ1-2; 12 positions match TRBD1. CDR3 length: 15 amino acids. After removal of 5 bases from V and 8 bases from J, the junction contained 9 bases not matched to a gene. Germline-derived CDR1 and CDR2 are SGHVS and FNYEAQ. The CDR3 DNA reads TGTGCCAGCAGCCCAGCTGGGACAGGGGGCGACGGCTACACCTTC. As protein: CASSPAGTGGDGYTF.

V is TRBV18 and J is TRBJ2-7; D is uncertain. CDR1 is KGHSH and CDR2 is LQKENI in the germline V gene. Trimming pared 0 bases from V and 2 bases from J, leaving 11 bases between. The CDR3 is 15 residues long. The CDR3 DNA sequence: TGTGCCAGCTCACCACCAGTCTCCCTAACCTACGAGCAGTACTTC. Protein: CASSPPVSLTYEQYF.

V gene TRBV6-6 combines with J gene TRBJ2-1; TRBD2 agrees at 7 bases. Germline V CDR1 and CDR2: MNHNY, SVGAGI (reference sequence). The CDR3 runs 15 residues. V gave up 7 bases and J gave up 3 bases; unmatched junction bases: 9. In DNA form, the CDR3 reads TGTGCCAGCAAACCCCTAGCGGAGCTCTACAATGAGCAGTTCTTC. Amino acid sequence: CASKPLAELYNEQFF.

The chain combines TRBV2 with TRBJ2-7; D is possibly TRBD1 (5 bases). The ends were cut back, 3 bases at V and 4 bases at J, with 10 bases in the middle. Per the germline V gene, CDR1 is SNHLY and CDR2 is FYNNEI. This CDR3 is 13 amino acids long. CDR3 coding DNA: TGTGCCAGCAGTGAGGACATGGTGTACGAGCAGTACTTC. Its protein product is CASSEDMVYEQYF. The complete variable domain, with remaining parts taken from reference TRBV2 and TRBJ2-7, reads EPEVTQTPSHQVTQMGQEVILRCVPISNHLYFYWYRQILGQKVEFLVSFYNNEISEKSEIFDDQFSVERPDGSNFTLKIRSTKLEDSAMYFCASSEDMVYEQYFGPGTRLTVT.

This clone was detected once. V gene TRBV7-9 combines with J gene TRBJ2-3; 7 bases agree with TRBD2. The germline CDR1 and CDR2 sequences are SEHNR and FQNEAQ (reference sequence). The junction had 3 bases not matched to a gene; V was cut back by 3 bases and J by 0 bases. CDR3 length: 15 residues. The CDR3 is CASSFSGLSTDTQYF. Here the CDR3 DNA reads TGTGCCAGCAGCTTTAGCGGGCTTAGCACAGATACGCAGTATTTT.

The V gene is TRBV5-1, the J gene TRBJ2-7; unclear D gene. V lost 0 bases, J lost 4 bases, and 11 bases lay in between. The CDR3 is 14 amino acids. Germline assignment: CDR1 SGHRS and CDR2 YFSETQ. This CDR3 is CASSLVGTEYEQYF. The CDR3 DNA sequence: TGCGCCAGCAGCTTGGTCGGTACAGAATACGAGCAGTACTTC.

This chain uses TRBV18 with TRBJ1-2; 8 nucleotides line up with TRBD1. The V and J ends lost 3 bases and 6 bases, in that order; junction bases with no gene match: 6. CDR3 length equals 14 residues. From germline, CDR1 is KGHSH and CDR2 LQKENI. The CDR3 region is CASSPGQEIHGYTF. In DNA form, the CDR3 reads TGTGCCAGCTCACCGGGACAGGAAATACATGGCTACACCTTC.

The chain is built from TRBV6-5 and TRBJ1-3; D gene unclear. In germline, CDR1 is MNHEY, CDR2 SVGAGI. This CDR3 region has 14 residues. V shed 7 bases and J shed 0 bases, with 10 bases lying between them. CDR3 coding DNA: TGTGCCAGCAATCCCGGGATCTCTGGAAACACCATATATTTT. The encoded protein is CASNPGISGNTIYF.

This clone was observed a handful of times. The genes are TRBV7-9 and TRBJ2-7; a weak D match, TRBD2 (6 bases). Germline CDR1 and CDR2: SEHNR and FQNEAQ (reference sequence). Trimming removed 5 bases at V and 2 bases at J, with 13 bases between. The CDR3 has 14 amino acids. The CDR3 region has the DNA TGTGCCAGCAGCCCGCTAGCGTCTACCTACGAGCAGTACTTC. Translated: CASSPLASTYEQYF.